Following are 27 T cell receptor beta chains from one sample sequenced in a study of cytomegalovirus exposure and HLA in healthy donors. The PCR used 60 Vbeta and 13 Jbeta primers. Profiled with immunoSEQ multiplex PCR; TCRdb holds only in-frame clones, not every one. The sample has some 170,000 clones; just over 70% are singletons. The sequencing sample was made of PBMCs. The receptors shown here come from a human donor in good health.

The chain is built from TRBV7-8 and TRBJ2-7, with 9 bases identical to TRBD2. The J segment lost 4 bases and the V segment lost 4 bases, leaving 11 bases of the junction unmatched. The CDR3 has 16 residues. Germline V gives CDR1 SGHVS, CDR2 FQNEAQ. The CDR3 loop reads CASSSSGDSLRYEQYF. The CDR3, as DNA: TGTGCCAGCAGCTCTAGCGGGGACAGTCTCCGTTACGAGCAGTACTTC.

The gene calls are TRBV9 and TRBJ2-1, with D tentatively TRBD2 (5 bases). The CDR3 consists of 18 residues. The germline V gene has CDR1 SGDLS and CDR2 YYNGEE. V dropped 4 bases and J dropped 0 bases, with 20 bases sitting between them. The CDR3 DNA reads as TGTGCCAGCAGCCCCCGACTCCAAGCGGACCTCTCCTACAATGAGCAGTTCTTC. Translated: CASSPRLQADLSYNEQFF.

The V and J genes are TRBV18 and TRBJ1-3; D is perhaps TRBD1 (6 bases). CDR1 is KGHSH, CDR2 LQKENI, per germline. Trimming stripped 0 bases from V and 0 bases from J, with 9 bases between. CDR3 length: 16 residues. CDR3: CASSPPMDSSGNTIYF. The CDR3 DNA reads TGTGCCAGCTCACCACCCATGGACAGCTCTGGAAACACCATATATTTT.

The chain couples TRBV6-1 to TRBJ1-5; D might be TRBD1 (5 bases). Per germline, CDR1 MNHNS and CDR2 SASEGT. CDR3 size: 15 residues. V lost 7 bases to trimming and J lost 4 bases, with 17 bases between them. This CDR3 is CASTVILRDNQPQHF. The CDR3 DNA is TGTGCCAGCACAGTTATACTCAGGGATAATCAGCCCCAGCATTTT.

The chain combines TRBV7-9 with TRBJ1-4; D perhaps matches TRBD1 (6 bases). The CDR3 totals 14 residues. CDR1 SEHNR and CDR2 FQNEAQ come from the germline V gene (reference sequence). V shed 6 bases and J shed 4 bases, with 12 bases lying between them. The chain's CDR3 is CASRGTTSNEKLFF. The CDR3 DNA is TGTGCCAGCAGAGGGACAACAAGTAATGAAAAACTGTTTTTT. Full variable domain (outside the CDR3, taken from reference TRBV7-9 and TRBJ1-4): DTGVSQNPRHKITKRGQNVTFRCDPISEHNRLYWYRQTLGQGPEFLTYFQNEAQLEKSRLLSDRFSAERPKGSFSTLEIQRTEQGDSAMYLCASRGTTSNEKLFFGSGTQLSVL.

This clone was seen only a few times. V and J are TRBV7-6 and TRBJ1-1; TRBD1 might be the D (5 bases). V was cut by 1 base and J by 7 bases, with 13 bases left in between. The V gene's germline CDR1 is SGHVS and CDR2 FNYEAQ. The CDR3 is 14 amino acids. The CDR3 reads CASSLGRGTGEAFF. CDR3 sequence (DNA): TGTGCCAGCAGCTTAGGCCGGGGGACCGGTGAAGCTTTCTTT.

This clone appeared a few times. This CDR3 reads CATSRDKGRVGSKNIQYF. The CDR3 DNA reads TGTGCCACCAGCAGAGATAAGGGCAGGGTGGGGTCCAAAAACATTCAGTACTTC. V and J are TRBV15 and TRBJ2-4; a weak D match, TRBD1 (5 bases). The V end lost 0 bases, the J end lost 2 bases, and 17 bases lay between the germline ends. This CDR3 is built from 18 residues. Germline lookup yields CDR1 LNHNV and CDR2 YYDKDF (reference sequence).

CDR3 protein: CASRPDRAQPQHF. CDR3 nucleotides: TGTGCCAGCAGACCGGACAGGGCTCAGCCCCAGCATTTT. The chain carries TRBV6-5 and TRBJ1-5, with 8 bases matching TRBD1. The trim removed 6 bases at V and 6 bases at J, leaving 4 bases unmatched. Looked up from germline, CDR1 is MNHEY and CDR2 is SVGAGI. The CDR3 loop spans 13 amino acids.

This clone was counted once. This chain connects TRBV7-9 to TRBJ1-6; a weak D match, TRBD1 (6 bases). This CDR3 spans 16 amino acids. The ends were cut back, 5 bases at V and 5 bases at J, with 16 bases in the middle. CDR1 and CDR2 from the germline V gene are SEHNR and FQNEAQ (reference sequence). The CDR3 reads CASSHLLGGDNSPLHF. CDR3 sequence (DNA): TGTGCCAGCAGCCACCTTCTAGGGGGAGATAATTCACCCCTCCACTTT.

The chain carries TRBV7-3 and TRBJ1-1, with D unresolved. V gave up 3 bases and J gave up 4 bases, with 9 bases separating them. This CDR3 is built from 13 residues. Germline V gene data show CDR1 as SGHTA and CDR2 as FQGTGA. The chain's CDR3 is CASSFGSGTEAFF. CDR3 nucleotide sequence: TGTGCCAGCAGCTTCGGTTCCGGCACTGAAGCTTTCTTT.

The rearrangement links TRBV9 to TRBJ1-6, with unresolved D. Germline V lookup: CDR1 SGDLS, CDR2 YYNGEE. Deletions cut 2 bases from V and 2 bases from J, with 11 bases between. This CDR3 is 16 amino acids long. CDR3 amino acids: CASSVYGEAYNSPLHF. The CDR3 DNA is TGTGCCAGCAGCGTGTACGGGGAGGCCTATAATTCACCCCTCCACTTT.

This chain uses TRBV6-5 with TRBJ2-6; D is possibly TRBD1 (5 bases). This CDR3 contains 14 residues. The V end was cut by 6 bases, the J end by 2 bases, with 8 bases between. Germline V gene data show CDR1 as MNHEY and CDR2 as SVGAGI. The CDR3 DNA reads TGTGCCAGCAGAGCAGGGACTGGGGCCAACGTCCTGACTTTC. Amino acids: CASRAGTGANVLTF.

This clone was observed a single time. The chain recombines TRBV6-5 with TRBJ1-5; D is unresolved. CDR3 length equals 12 residues. Trimming removed 5 bases from V and 7 bases from J, with 9 bases in between. CDR1 and CDR2 (germline): MNHEY, SVGAGI. The CDR3 loop reads CASSTGGQPQHF. The CDR3, as DNA: TGTGCCAGCAGTACGGGCGGGCAGCCCCAGCATTTT.

This clone is a singleton in its sample. This rearrangement joins TRBV6-5 to TRBJ1-1, with D maybe TRBD1 (6 bases). Germline CDR1 reads MNHEY; CDR2 reads SVGAGI. The CDR3 consists of 11 residues. Trimming left V 6 bases short and J 8 bases short, with 10 bases between. The CDR3: CASSRGQEAFF. CDR3 nucleotide sequence: TGTGCCAGCAGCCGCGGACAGGAAGCTTTCTTT.

The chain carries TRBV30 and TRBJ2-5, with 9 bases fitting TRBD1. The CDR3 contains 15 residues. Germline lookup yields CDR1 GTSNPN and CDR2 SVGIG (reference sequence). The ends lost 3 bases at V and 3 bases at J; junction bases unmatched: 8. CDR3: CAWRPPGQGKETQYF. For the CDR3, the DNA is TGTGCCTGGAGGCCCCCGGGACAGGGTAAAGAGACCCAGTACTTC. Full variable domain (missing parts from reference TRBV30 and TRBJ2-5): SQTIHQWPATLVQPVGSPLSLECTVEGTSNPNLYWYRQAAGRGLQLLFYSVGIGQISSEVPQNLSASRPQDRQFILSSKKLLLSDSGFYLCAWRPPGQGKETQYFGPGTRLLVL.

This CDR3 is CASSVSAGGLGGANVLTF. The CDR3 coding sequence is TGTGCCAGCAGCGTATCGGCGGGGGGGCTTGGTGGGGCCAACGTCCTGACTTTC. The chain employs TRBV9 and TRBJ2-6; 9 bases match TRBD2. The germline V gene has CDR1 SGDLS and CDR2 YYNGEE. The CDR3 covers 18 residues. Germline trimming cut 1 base from V and 3 bases from J; bases unmatched to any gene: 8.

The chain combines TRBV11-3 with TRBJ2-1; TRBD1 agrees at 8 bases. Trimming removed 1 base from V and 4 bases from J; junction bases left unmatched: 6. Germline assignment: CDR1 SGHNT and CDR2 YENEEA. This CDR3 is 16 amino acids long. CDR3 sequence: CASSLGVRGLYNEQFF. CDR3 coding DNA: TGTGCCAGCAGCTTAGGGGTCAGGGGGCTTTACAATGAGCAGTTCTTC.

V and J are TRBV30 and TRBJ1-6; no clear D. The V gene lost 0 bases and the J gene lost 3 bases, with 6 bases spanning the gap. The CDR3 extends over 14 amino acids. Per germline, CDR1 GTSNPN and CDR2 SVGIG (reference sequence). CDR3: CAWSVQNYNSPLHF. As DNA, the CDR3 is TGTGCCTGGAGTGTACAGAACTATAATTCACCCCTCCACTTT.

V is TRBV7-3 and J is TRBJ2-2; D is ambiguous. The CDR3 runs to 15 residues. Germline lookup yields CDR1 SGHTA and CDR2 FQGTGA. V was shortened by 3 bases and J by 0 bases, with 8 bases between the two germline ends. CDR3 protein: CASSFSLTNTGELFF. CDR3 nucleotides: TGTGCCAGCAGCTTTAGTCTGACGAACACCGGGGAGCTGTTTTTT.

CDR3 in DNA: TGTGCCAGCAGCCGAACCCTCCACAGGGGCGATCAGCCCCAGCATTTT. This translates into CASSRTLHRGDQPQHF. This rearrangement joins TRBV7-2 to TRBJ1-5, with 7 bases fitting TRBD1. Germline values: CDR1 SGHTA, CDR2 FQGNSA. The junction had 12 bases not matched to a gene; V was cut back by 5 bases and J by 5 bases. This CDR3 comprises 16 residues.

V is TRBV9 and J is TRBJ2-1; 9 bases are a match to TRBD2. The CDR3 loop spans 15 amino acids. CDR1 and CDR2 from the germline V gene are SGDLS and YYNGEE. Losses at the gene ends were 0 bases for V and 7 bases for J; bases not matched to a gene: 5. The DNA for the CDR3 is TGTGCCAGCAGCGTAGTCGCTAGCGGGGTTAATGAGCAGTTCTTC. It yields the protein CASSVVASGVNEQFF.

The V gene is TRBV2, the J gene TRBJ1-4; TRBD1 agrees at 9 bases. The V and J ends lost 2 bases and 8 bases, in that order; junction bases with no gene match: 6. Germline CDR1 and CDR2: SNHLY and FYNNEI. The CDR3 covers 15 residues. CDR3 nucleotide sequence: TGTGCCAGCAGTGAATTGGGGACAGGGTCGGAAAAACTGTTTTTT. It codes for CASSELGTGSEKLFF. Using reference TRBV2 and TRBJ1-4 for the parts outside the CDR3, the full variable domain is EPEVTQTPSHQVTQMGQEVILRCVPISNHLYFYWYRQILGQKVEFLVSFYNNEISEKSEIFDDQFSVERPDGSNFTLKIRSTKLEDSAMYFCASSELGTGSEKLFFGSGTQLSVL.

The chain carries TRBV5-6 and TRBJ1-2; D gene unclear. Trimming removed 5 bases at V and 3 bases at J, with 17 bases between. The length of the CDR3 is 15 residues. Germline V gene data show CDR1 as SGHDT and CDR2 as YYEEEE. In DNA, the CDR3 is TGTGCCAGCAGAACCGTAGGCCCCGGGTACTATGGCTACACCTTC. It specifies CASRTVGPGYYGYTF. The full variable domain, completed using reference TRBV5-6 and TRBJ1-2, is DAGVTQSPTHLIKTRGQQVTLRCSPKSGHDTVSWYQQALGQGPQFIFQYYEEEERQRGNFPDRFSGHQFPNYSSELNVNALLLGDSALYLCASRTVGPGYYGYTFGSGTRLTVV.

CDR3 region: CASSPTGAANYGYTF. DNA for the CDR3: TGTGCCAGCTCACCAACAGGGGCCGCTAACTATGGCTACACCTTC. The rearrangement joins TRBV18 to TRBJ1-2; TRBD1 matches at 7 bases. CDR1 is KGHSH and CDR2 is LQKENI in the germline V gene. This CDR3 contains 15 residues. V was clipped by 2 bases and J by 0 bases; unmatched bases: 3.

CDR3 amino acids: CAWSVWAGNNQPQHF. In DNA, the CDR3 is TGTGCCTGGAGTGTATGGGCAGGGAACAATCAGCCCCAGCATTTT. The chain is built from TRBV30 and TRBJ1-5, with D possibly being TRBD1 (5 bases). Germline CDR1 GTSNPN, CDR2 SVGIG (reference sequence). There are 15 residues in the CDR3. Trimming took off 0 bases at V and 3 bases at J, with 12 bases between the two ends. Full variable domain (rest looked up from reference TRBV30 and TRBJ1-5): SQTIHQWPATLVQPVGSPLSLECTVEGTSNPNLYWYRQAAGRGLQLLFYSVGIGQISSEVPQNLSASRPQDRQFILSSKKLLLSDSGFYLCAWSVWAGNNQPQHFGDGTRLSIL.

This clone was seen just once. The chain uses TRBV7-8 and TRBJ1-2; D is undetermined. The CDR3 sequence is 13 residues long. V was pared by 0 bases and J by 2 bases, with 4 bases between. Looked up from germline, CDR1 is SGHVS and CDR2 is FQNEAQ. CDR3 in DNA: TGTGCCAGCAGCTTAGCCAGGAACTATGGCTACACCTTC. Its protein is CASSLARNYGYTF.

The chain has TRBV15 and TRBJ2-7, with TRBD1 as a possible D gene (6 bases). This CDR3 has 15 residues. Germline lookup yields CDR1 LNHNV and CDR2 YYDKDF (reference sequence). With 0 bases removed from V and 7 bases from J, the gap between germline ends came to 16 bases. This CDR3 is CATSRDGAGAQEQYF. In nucleotides, the CDR3 is TGTGCCACCAGCAGAGATGGGGCAGGGGCTCAGGAGCAGTACTTC.